These T cell receptor beta chains were read from a single sample in a study of cytomegalovirus exposure and HLA in healthy donors. TCRdb keeps only in-frame clones here, not all; method: immunoSEQ multiplex PCR. The data show about 76,000 clones, with about four fifths seen just once and under 2% held by the top ten. What was sequenced was PBMCs. The receptors shown here come from a woman aged 30 to 39 in good health and CMV-seronegative. Each CDR3 is given without its conserved first and last residue.

J: TRBJ2-3; V: TRBV25-1; CDR3: ASSDQGGSTDTQY
J: TRBJ1-1; V: TRBV29-1; CDR3: SPSGDLNTEAF
J: TRBJ1-3; V: TRBV28; CDR3: ASSFRRDRGRLRNTIY
J: TRBJ2-3; V: TRBV5-1; CDR3: ASIRGAPGTDTQY
J: TRBJ2-2; V: TRBV7-6; CDR3: ASSSLAGVVGTGELF
J: TRBJ1-6; V: TRBV14; CDR3: ASSQDLGSPLH
J: TRBJ2-1; V: TRBV7-2; CDR3: ASSPGLAAYNEQF
J: TRBJ1-2; V: TRBV6-5; CDR3: ASSYSGQRYGYT
J: TRBJ2-5; V: TRBV30; CDR3: AWSGGHQETQY
J: TRBJ1-5; V: TRBV29-1; CDR3: SVAYSNQPQH
J: TRBJ1-1; V: TRBV28; CDR3: ASSFGDFMNTEAF
J: TRBJ1-3; V: TRBV27; CDR3: ASSTTGGSRKNTIY
J: TRBJ2-3; V: TRBV6-4; CDR3: ASSEGLADTQY
J: TRBJ2-5; V: TRBV7-8; CDR3: ASSLAGAVVLTQY
J: TRBJ1-5; V: TRBV19; CDR3: ASSIDLGQIYQPQH
J: TRBJ2-3; V: TRBV10-3; CDR3: AISDSREGTDTQY
J: TRBJ2-3; V: TRBV30; CDR3: AWSALAGVTDTQY
J: TRBJ2-7; V: TRBV5-1; CDR3: ASSLSGISYEQY
J: TRBJ2-7; V: TRBV6-1; CDR3: ASNPGGQGFYEQY
J: TRBJ2-1; V: TRBV9; CDR3: ASSVAGGFSYNEQF
J: TRBJ1-1; V: TRBV5-1; CDR3: ASSLGTASTEAF
J: TRBJ2-1; V: TRBV6-1; CDR3: ASSERLPWDFYNEQF
J: TRBJ2-6; V: TRBV4-2; CDR3: ASSQDAGGPDGANVLT
J: TRBJ1-4; V: TRBV30; CDR3: AWSGDSNEKLF
J: TRBJ2-7; V: TRBV5-1; CDR3: ASRAGGSSYEQY
J: TRBJ2-7; V: TRBV4-2; CDR3: ASSPRTGAYEQY
J: TRBJ1-1; V: TRBV9; CDR3: ASSPRDRGQRTEAF
J: TRBJ2-5; V: TRBV19; CDR3: ASSRDRQETQY
J: TRBJ1-1; V: TRBV5-1; CDR3: ASSAQEWNTEAF
J: TRBJ2-1; V: TRBV4-3; CDR3: ASSPTGVHDNEQF
J: TRBJ1-3; V: TRBV13; CDR3: ASSVRGVRATIY
J: TRBJ1-6; V: TRBV19; CDR3: ASKVSGQTNSPLH
J: TRBJ2-7; V: TRBV27; CDR3: ASTPPGTSGRYEQY
J: TRBJ1-5; V: TRBV28; CDR3: ASSLGQGENQPQH
J: -; V: TRBV4-3; CDR3: ASSQVTSSYEQY
J: TRBJ1-1; V: TRBV11-3; CDR3: ASSLFSRGGPLPLNTEAF